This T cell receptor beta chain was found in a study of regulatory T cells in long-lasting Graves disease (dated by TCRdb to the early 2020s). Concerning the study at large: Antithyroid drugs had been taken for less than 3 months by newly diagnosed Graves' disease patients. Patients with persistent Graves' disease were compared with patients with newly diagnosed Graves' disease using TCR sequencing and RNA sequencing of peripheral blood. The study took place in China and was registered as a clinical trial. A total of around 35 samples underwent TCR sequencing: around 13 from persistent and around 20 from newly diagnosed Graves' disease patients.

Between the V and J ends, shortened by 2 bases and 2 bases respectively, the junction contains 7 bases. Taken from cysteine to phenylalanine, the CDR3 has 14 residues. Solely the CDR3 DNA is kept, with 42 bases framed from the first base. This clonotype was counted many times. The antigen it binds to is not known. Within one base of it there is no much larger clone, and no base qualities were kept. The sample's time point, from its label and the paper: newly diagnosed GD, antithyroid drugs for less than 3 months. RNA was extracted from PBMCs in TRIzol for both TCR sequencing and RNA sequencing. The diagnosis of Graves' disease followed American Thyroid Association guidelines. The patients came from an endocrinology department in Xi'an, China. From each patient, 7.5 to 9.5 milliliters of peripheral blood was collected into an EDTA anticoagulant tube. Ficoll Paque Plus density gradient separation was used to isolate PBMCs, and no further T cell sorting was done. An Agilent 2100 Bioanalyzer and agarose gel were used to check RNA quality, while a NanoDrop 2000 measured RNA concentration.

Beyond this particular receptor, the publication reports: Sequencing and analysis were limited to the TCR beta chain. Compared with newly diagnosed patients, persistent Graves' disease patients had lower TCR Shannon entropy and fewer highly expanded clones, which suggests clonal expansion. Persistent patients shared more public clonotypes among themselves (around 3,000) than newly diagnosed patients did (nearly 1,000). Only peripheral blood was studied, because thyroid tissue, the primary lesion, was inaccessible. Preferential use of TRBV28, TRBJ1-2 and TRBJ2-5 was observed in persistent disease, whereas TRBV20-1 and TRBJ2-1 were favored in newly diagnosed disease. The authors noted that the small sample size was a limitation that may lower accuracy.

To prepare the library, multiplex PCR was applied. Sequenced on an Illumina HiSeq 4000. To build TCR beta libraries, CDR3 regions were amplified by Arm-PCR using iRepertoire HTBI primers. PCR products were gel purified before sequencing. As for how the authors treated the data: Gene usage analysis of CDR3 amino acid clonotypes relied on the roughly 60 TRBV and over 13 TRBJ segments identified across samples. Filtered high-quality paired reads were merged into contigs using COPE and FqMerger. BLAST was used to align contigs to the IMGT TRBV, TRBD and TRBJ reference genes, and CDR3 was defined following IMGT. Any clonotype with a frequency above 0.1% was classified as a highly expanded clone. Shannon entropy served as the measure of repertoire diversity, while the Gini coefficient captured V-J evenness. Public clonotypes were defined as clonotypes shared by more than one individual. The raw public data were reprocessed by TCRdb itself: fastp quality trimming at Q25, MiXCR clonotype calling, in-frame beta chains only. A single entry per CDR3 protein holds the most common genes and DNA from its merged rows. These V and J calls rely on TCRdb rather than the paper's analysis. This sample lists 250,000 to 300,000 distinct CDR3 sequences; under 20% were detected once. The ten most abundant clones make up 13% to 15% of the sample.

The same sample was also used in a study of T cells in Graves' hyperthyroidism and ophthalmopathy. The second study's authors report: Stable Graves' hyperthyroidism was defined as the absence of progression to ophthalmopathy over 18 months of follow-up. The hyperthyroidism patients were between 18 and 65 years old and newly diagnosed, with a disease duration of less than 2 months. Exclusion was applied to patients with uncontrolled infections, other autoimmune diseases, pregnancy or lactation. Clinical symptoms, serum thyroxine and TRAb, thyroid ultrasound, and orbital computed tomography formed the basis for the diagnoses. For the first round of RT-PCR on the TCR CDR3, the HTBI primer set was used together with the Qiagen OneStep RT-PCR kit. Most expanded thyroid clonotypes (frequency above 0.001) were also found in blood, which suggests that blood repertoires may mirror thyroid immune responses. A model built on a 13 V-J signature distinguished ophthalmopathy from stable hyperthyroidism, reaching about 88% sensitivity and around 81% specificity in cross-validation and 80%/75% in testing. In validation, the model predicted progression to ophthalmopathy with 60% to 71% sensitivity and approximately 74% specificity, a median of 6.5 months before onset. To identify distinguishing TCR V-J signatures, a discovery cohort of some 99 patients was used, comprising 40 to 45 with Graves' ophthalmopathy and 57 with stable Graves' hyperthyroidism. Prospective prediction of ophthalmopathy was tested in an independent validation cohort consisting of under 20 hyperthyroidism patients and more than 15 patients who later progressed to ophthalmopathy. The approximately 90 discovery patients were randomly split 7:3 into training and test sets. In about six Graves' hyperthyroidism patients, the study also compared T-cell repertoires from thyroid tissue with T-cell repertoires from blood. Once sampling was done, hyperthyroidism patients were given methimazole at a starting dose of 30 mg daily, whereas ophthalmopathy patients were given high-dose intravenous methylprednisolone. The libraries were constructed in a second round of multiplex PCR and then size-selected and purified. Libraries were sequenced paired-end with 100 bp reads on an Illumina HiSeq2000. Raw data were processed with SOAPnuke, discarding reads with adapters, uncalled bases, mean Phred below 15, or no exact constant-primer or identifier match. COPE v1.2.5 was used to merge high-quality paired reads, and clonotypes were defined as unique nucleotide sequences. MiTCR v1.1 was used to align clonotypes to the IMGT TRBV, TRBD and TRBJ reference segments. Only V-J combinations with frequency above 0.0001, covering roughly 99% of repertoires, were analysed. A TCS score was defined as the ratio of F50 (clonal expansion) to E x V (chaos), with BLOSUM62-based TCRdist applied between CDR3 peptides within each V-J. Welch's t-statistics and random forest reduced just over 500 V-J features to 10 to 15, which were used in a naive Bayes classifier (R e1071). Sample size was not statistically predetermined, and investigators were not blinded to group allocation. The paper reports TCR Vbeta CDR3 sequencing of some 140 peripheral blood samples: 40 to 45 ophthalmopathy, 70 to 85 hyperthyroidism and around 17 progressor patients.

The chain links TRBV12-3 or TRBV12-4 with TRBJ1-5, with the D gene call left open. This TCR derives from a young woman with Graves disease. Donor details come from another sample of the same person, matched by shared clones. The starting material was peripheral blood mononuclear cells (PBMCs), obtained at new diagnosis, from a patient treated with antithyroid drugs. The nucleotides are TGTGCCAGCAGTTTATGGGAGGGCAATCAGCCCCAGCATTTT. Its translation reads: CASSLWEGNQPQHF.